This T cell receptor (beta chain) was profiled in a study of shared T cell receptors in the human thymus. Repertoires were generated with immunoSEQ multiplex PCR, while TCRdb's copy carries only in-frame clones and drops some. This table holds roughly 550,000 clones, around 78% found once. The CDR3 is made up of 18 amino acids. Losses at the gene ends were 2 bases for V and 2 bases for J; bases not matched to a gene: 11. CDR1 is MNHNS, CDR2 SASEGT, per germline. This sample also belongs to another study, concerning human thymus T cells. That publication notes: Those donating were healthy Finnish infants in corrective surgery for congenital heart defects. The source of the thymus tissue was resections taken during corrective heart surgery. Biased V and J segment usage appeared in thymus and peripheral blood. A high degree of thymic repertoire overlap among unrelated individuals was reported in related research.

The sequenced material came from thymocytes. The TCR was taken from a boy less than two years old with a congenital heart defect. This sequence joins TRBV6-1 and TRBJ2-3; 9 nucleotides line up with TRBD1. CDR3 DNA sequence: TGTGCCAGCAGTGAATGTGATTTGGGGGACAGGGACACAGATACGCAGTATTTT. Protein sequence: CASSECDLGDRDTDTQYF.